This is a list of T cell receptor beta chains from one sample in a study of graft-versus-host responses after intestinal transplantation. Clones were sequenced by immunoSEQ multiplex PCR, and TCRdb holds only the in-frame ones, with some missing. The sample has roughly 40,000 clones, roughly 86% seen once. Sequences were derived from PBMCs, sampled just under 270 days after transplant. The receptor source for this set is a human patient who received an intestinal transplant, so some T cells may come from the graft donor. CDR3s include the opening cysteine and the closing phenylalanine or tryptophan. D genes are given only for firm matches. Not every row has a clone size; where given, it reads once, few, many or a size class.

J gene: TRBJ2-7
D gene: NA
V gene: TRBV10-3
clone size: once
CDR3 DNA: TGTGCCATCAGTAGGGGAGGGGGAACCTACGAGCAGTACTTC
CDR3 protein: CAISRGGGTYEQYF

J gene: TRBJ2-1
D gene: NA
V gene: TRBV9
clone size: once
CDR3 DNA: TGTGCCAGCAGCGTAGGCGAGGCCGCAAATGAGCAGTTCTTC
CDR3 protein: CASSVGEAANEQFF

J gene: TRBJ2-4
D gene: NA
V gene: TRBV4-1
clone size: NA
CDR3 DNA: TGCGCCAGCAGCCGCAGCCTAAAGGACATTCAGTACTTC
CDR3 protein: CASSRSLKDIQYF

J gene: TRBJ2-5
D gene: NA
V gene: TRBV2
clone size: NA
CDR3 DNA: TGTGCCAGCAGTTGGGGACGGAACCAAGAGACCCAGTACTTC
CDR3 protein: CASSWGRNQETQYF

J gene: TRBJ2-5
D gene: NA
V gene: TRBV7-9
clone size: NA
CDR3 DNA: TGTGCCAGCAGCCTTCGACTAGAAGAGACCCAGTACTTC
CDR3 protein: CASSLRLEETQYF

J gene: TRBJ2-3
D gene: NA
V gene: TRBV9
clone size: once
CDR3 DNA: TGTGCCAGCAGCGTAGCTGTAGCCGCTACAGATACGCAGTATTTT
CDR3 protein: CASSVAVAATDTQYF

J gene: TRBJ1-3
D gene: NA
V gene: TRBV4-1
clone size: NA
CDR3 DNA: TGCGCCAGCAGCCGTGGCGAGGGGCCTGGAAACACCATATATTTT
CDR3 protein: CASSRGEGPGNTIYF

J gene: TRBJ2-7
D gene: NA
V gene: TRBV5-4
clone size: NA
CDR3 DNA: TGTGCCAGCAGCGCAGTCGAAGGGCCCAGTATCTACGAGCAGTACTTC
CDR3 protein: CASSAVEGPSIYEQYF

J gene: TRBJ2-4
D gene: NA
V gene: TRBV9
clone size: once
CDR3 DNA: TGTGCCAGCAGCTCCGCCCCCGGTAGGACGAACATTCAGTACTTC
CDR3 protein: CASSSAPGRTNIQYF

J gene: TRBJ1-5
D gene: NA
V gene: TRBV7-2
clone size: NA
CDR3 DNA: TGTGCCAGCAGCTTAGTTGGAGGCCAGTTTAGCAATCAGCCCCAGCATTTT
CDR3 protein: CASSLVGGQFSNQPQHF

J gene: TRBJ2-1
D gene: TRBD2
V gene: TRBV7-6
clone size: NA
CDR3 DNA: TGTGCCAGCAGCTTGGGACTAGCGGGGGGGACGGATGAGCAGTTCTTC
CDR3 protein: CASSLGLAGGTDEQFF

J gene: TRBJ2-2
D gene: NA
V gene: TRBV5-4
clone size: NA
CDR3 DNA: TGTGCCAGCAGCACAGTAACCGCGAACACCGGGGAGCTGTTTTTT
CDR3 protein: CASSTVTANTGELFF

J gene: TRBJ1-6
D gene: NA
V gene: TRBV5-1
clone size: NA
CDR3 DNA: TGCGCCAGCAGCTTGGGCGGGATTTATTCACCCCTCCACTTT
CDR3 protein: CASSLGGIYSPLHF

J gene: TRBJ2-7
D gene: NA
V gene: TRBV7-9
clone size: NA
CDR3 DNA: TGTGCCAGCAGCTTAGGTGGACACTACGAGCAGTACTTC
CDR3 protein: CASSLGGHYEQYF

J gene: TRBJ1-5
D gene: NA
V gene: TRBV6-5
clone size: NA
CDR3 DNA: TGTGCCAGCAGACCTGGCCAACGCAATCAGCCCCAGCATTTT
CDR3 protein: CASRPGQRNQPQHF

J gene: TRBJ2-5
D gene: NA
V gene: TRBV5-6
clone size: NA
CDR3 DNA: TGTGCCAGCAGTCTACACCCGCGGTTAGGCGAGACCCAGTACTTC
CDR3 protein: CASSLHPRLGETQYF

J gene: TRBJ1-5
D gene: TRBD1
V gene: TRBV9
clone size: NA
CDR3 DNA: TGTGCCAAAGGGGGCGCGGGCAATCAGCCCCAGCATTTT
CDR3 protein: CAKGGAGNQPQHF

J gene: TRBJ2-2
D gene: NA
V gene: TRBV2
clone size: NA
CDR3 DNA: TGTGCCAGGGACACCGGGGAGCTGTTTTTT
CDR3 protein: CARDTGELFF

J gene: TRBJ2-2
D gene: NA
V gene: TRBV19
clone size: NA
CDR3 DNA: TGTGCCAGTAGTCCCGGTCGGTTGAGCGGGGAGCTGTTTTTT
CDR3 protein: CASSPGRLSGELFF

J gene: TRBJ1-5
D gene: NA
V gene: TRBV5-8
clone size: NA
CDR3 DNA: TGTGCCAGCAGCTCTGGGGATTCGATACAGCCCCAGCATTTT
CDR3 protein: CASSSGDSIQPQHF

J gene: TRBJ2-7
D gene: NA
V gene: TRBV2
clone size: NA
CDR3 DNA: TGTGCCAGCAGTTACTTCTACGAGCAGTACTTC
CDR3 protein: CASSYFYEQYF

J gene: TRBJ2-3
D gene: TRBD2
V gene: TRBV9
clone size: NA
CDR3 DNA: TGTGCCAGCAGCGTAGGGGGTCGGCTAGCGGTCGTGGATACGCAGTATTTT
CDR3 protein: CASSVGGRLAVVDTQYF

J gene: TRBJ1-1
D gene: NA
V gene: TRBV6-5
clone size: NA
CDR3 DNA: TGTGCCAGCGGAATCAGGGTGGGGGCTTTCTTT
CDR3 protein: CASGIRVGAFF

J gene: TRBJ2-3
D gene: NA
V gene: TRBV10-1
clone size: NA
CDR3 DNA: TGCGCCAGCAGTGCAGGCCACCTAACTAGCACAGATACGCAGTATTTT
CDR3 protein: CASSAGHLTSTDTQYF

J gene: TRBJ1-1
D gene: NA
V gene: TRBV5-1
clone size: NA
CDR3 DNA: TGCGCCAGCAGTATCGAGAGGCCGAACACTGAAGCTTTCTTT
CDR3 protein: CASSIERPNTEAFF